Given below is one T cell receptor beta chain in context. This entry is derived from a study of response to subunit inactivated influenza vaccine. TCRdb processed the RT-PCR reads anew with MiXCR; each CDR3 protein has one entry. The sample holds roughly 550,000 distinct CDR3 sequences, under 30% seen once. Another study also made use of these data, one on T cells expressing NK-cell markers. This second study notes: A 5'RACE template switching approach incorporating UMIs was used to make TCR beta cDNA. It was sorted CD3+CD56+NKG2C+, CD3+CD56+NKG2C- and CD3+CD56-NKG2C+ T cells that supplied the TCR beta repertoires. Seven sequenced donors out of eight were HCMV-seropositive, one seronegative. There remained a lack of clarity about HCMV specificity of expanded NKG2C+ T cell clones.

This TCR was recovered from a man over 45 who received an inactivated influenza vaccine. The specimen comprised CD4+ T cells sorted from PBMCs, sampled about 12 days after vaccination.

This CDR3 is CASSRGTSGRGETQYF. CDR3 nucleotide sequence: TGTGCCAGCAGCAGGGGGACTAGCGGGCGGGGGGAGACCCAGTACTTC. The chain combines TRBV7-2 with TRBJ2-5; 12 bases match TRBD2. Trimming at V came to 5 bases and at J to 5 bases, leaving 9 bases not matched to a gene. This CDR3 has 16 amino acids. CDR1 SGHTA and CDR2 FQGNSA come from the germline V gene.